This is a list of T cell receptor beta chains from one sample in a study of T cells after yellow fever vaccination. TCRdb independently ran MiXCR on the 5' RACE reads; one entry per CDR3 protein. Of some 120,000 distinct CDR3 sequences detected, 8.4% appear once; the ten largest clones hold about 25%. The sequenced sample was CD8+ T cells sorted from PBMCs, obtained 45 days after the yellow fever booster vaccination. The source is a man in his thirties or forties who received the YFV17D yellow fever vaccine. Each CDR3 is given without its conserved first and last residue.

V: TRBV5-1
J: TRBJ2-5
CDR3: ASGYPAGGETQY

V: TRBV7-6
J: TRBJ2-2
CDR3: ASSMGPGANTGELF

V: TRBV4-3
J: TRBJ2-7
CDR3: ASSQEGTGYYEQY

V: TRBV30
J: TRBJ1-1
CDR3: AWNSPGTANTEAF

V: TRBV18
J: TRBJ2-7
CDR3: ASSPPQTGHEQY

V: TRBV6-2/TRBV6-3
J: TRBJ2-5
CDR3: ASSYPPNETQY

V: TRBV5-6
J: TRBJ2-7
CDR3: ASKDGGLMGEQY

V: TRBV27
J: TRBJ2-5
CDR3: ASSFLAGVQETQY

V: TRBV2
J: TRBJ2-5
CDR3: ASSDGGRSQETQY

V: TRBV6-5
J: TRBJ2-5
CDR3: ASSYGTEETQY

V: TRBV21-1
J: TRBJ2-7
CDR3: ASPRGRQGLDGYEQY

V: TRBV7-9
J: TRBJ2-1
CDR3: ASSIIAWEQF

V: TRBV7-2
J: TRBJ2-7
CDR3: ASSLSPGGWEQY

V: TRBV5-1
J: TRBJ1-6
CDR3: ASSLESGLYSPLH

V: TRBV15
J: TRBJ2-7
CDR3: ATSRAGILEQY

V: TRBV20-1
J: TRBJ2-1
CDR3: SARGTLYNEQF

V: TRBV6-1
J: TRBJ2-5
CDR3: ASRQGLMETQY

V: TRBV29-1
J: TRBJ1-3
CDR3: SVEAQNSGNTIY

V: TRBV6-5
J: TRBJ2-3
CDR3: ASSQLAGGSTDTQY

V: TRBV4-3
J: TRBJ2-3
CDR3: ASSQNQAGRSTDTQY

V: TRBV5-1
J: TRBJ2-3
CDR3: ASSHPVAGSADTQY

V: TRBV15
J: TRBJ2-7
CDR3: ATSRLGTGHEQY

V: TRBV29-1
J: TRBJ1-3
CDR3: SVFTCWDTIY

V: TRBV4-2
J: TRBJ2-7
CDR3: ASSQETSGLSYEQY

V: TRBV5-1
J: TRBJ1-5
CDR3: ASSLEGSGRTGEPQH

V: TRBV10-1
J: TRBJ2-1
CDR3: ASSAVGSNNEQF

V: TRBV30
J: TRBJ2-1
CDR3: AWMDLASGSFGEQF

V: TRBV28
J: TRBJ2-7
CDR3: ASSLDRRADEQY

V: TRBV15
J: TRBJ2-7
CDR3: ATSRQGQEQY

V: TRBV7-2
J: TRBJ2-5
CDR3: ASSHQGGETQY

V: TRBV6-5
J: TRBJ2-7
CDR3: ASSYREGYEQY

V: TRBV24-1
J: TRBJ2-1
CDR3: ATSDLASGNEQF

V: TRBV5-1
J: TRBJ2-1
CDR3: ASSLGGLALDEQF

V: TRBV10-2
J: TRBJ2-7
CDR3: ASSVPGEQY

V: TRBV19
J: TRBJ2-1
CDR3: ASSILVGPYNEQF

V: TRBV18
J: TRBJ2-3
CDR3: ASSPGVTDTQY

V: TRBV20-1
J: TRBJ2-1
CDR3: SAFPGTSAFPADEQF

V: TRBV5-1
J: TRBJ2-3
CDR3: ASSTTGLADTDTQY

V: TRBV7-2
J: TRBJ2-3
CDR3: ASSLAGIADTQY

V: TRBV25-1
J: TRBJ2-3
CDR3: ASSEYSGGITDTQY

V: TRBV7-2
J: TRBJ1-6
CDR3: ASSLDLYSPLH

V: TRBV10-2
J: TRBJ2-2
CDR3: ASSHLGLEPNTGELF

V: TRBV27
J: TRBJ2-7
CDR3: ASRLTRASGINEQY

V: TRBV6-1
J: TRBJ2-7
CDR3: ASSVLSGEQY

V: TRBV28
J: TRBJ2-7
CDR3: ASSSDFSGAYEQY

V: TRBV6-2/TRBV6-3
J: TRBJ2-7
CDR3: ASSYSSRGPTYEQY

V: TRBV4-3
J: TRBJ2-4
CDR3: ASSQDQGPPHIQY